The 27 T cell receptor beta chains reported below all come from one sample, sequenced in a study of T cells after yellow fever vaccination. TCRdb redid the calling of the 5' RACE reads with MiXCR, one entry per CDR3 protein. The repertoire holds about 5,800 distinct CDR3 sequences, with about 6.3% as singletons. Here the sequenced sample was PBMCs, either bulk or a sorted T-cell subset (CD4+, CD8+, memory, or dextramer-sorted; not recorded which), taken roughly 14 days after the first yellow fever vaccination. The receptors were gathered from a young man who received the YFV17D yellow fever vaccine.

This clonotype was observed at least ten times. This sequence joins TRBV15 and TRBJ2-7; D call uncertain. With 4 bases removed from V and 2 bases from J, the gap between germline ends came to 9 bases. Germline CDR1 and CDR2: LNHNV and YYDKDF (reference sequence). This CDR3 is 13 amino acids long. CDR3 sequence: CATSTGLAYEQYV. DNA for the CDR3: TGTGCCACCAGCACGGGCTTGGCCTACGAGCAGTACGTC.

This clonotype was counted many times. J is TRBJ1-2 and V is TRBV7-9; D might be TRBD1 (6 bases). The CDR3 totals 14 residues. The germline V gene has CDR1 SEHNR and CDR2 FQNEAQ (reference sequence). The V gene lost 1 base and the J gene lost 7 bases, with 13 bases spanning the gap. CDR3 loop: CASSLDRVRSGYTF. CDR3 coding DNA: TGTGCCAGCAGCTTAGACAGGGTTCGGAGTGGCTACACCTTC.

This clonotype was picked up many times. The V call is TRBV19, the J call TRBJ1-2; D not certain. V was clipped by 6 bases and J by 7 bases, with 15 bases between them. Germline loops: CDR1 LNHDA, CDR2 SQIVND (reference sequence). This CDR3 contains 13 residues. Written as DNA, the CDR3 is TGTGCCAGTAGAAGATCCCCGATGGCTGGCTACACCTTC. Its protein is CASRRSPMAGYTF.

In its sample, this clonotype was seen many times. This chain joins TRBV7-6 and TRBJ1-1; D call uncertain. CDR3 length equals 14 residues. V lost 1 base and J lost 3, with 9 bases in between. From germline, CDR1 is SGHVS and CDR2 FNYEAQ. The CDR3 DNA follows: TGTGCCAGCAGCTTAGAATCGGGGTACACTGAAGCTTTCTTT. Its translation: CASSLESGYTEAFF.

In its sample, this clonotype was seen many times. The chain joins TRBV6-2 or TRBV6-3 to TRBJ2-2; no definite D call. The CDR3 consists of 12 residues. With 4 bases removed from V and 2 bases from J, the gap between germline ends came to 2 bases. Germline V gene data show CDR1 as MNHEY and CDR2 as SVGEGT. In DNA, the CDR3 is TGTGCCAGCAGTTTTAACACCGGGGAGCTGTTTTTT. Translation: CASSFNTGELFF.

This clonotype was detected ten times or more. The chain employs TRBV24-1 and TRBJ2-1; D not certain. The CDR3 is made up of 11 amino acids. Looked up from germline, CDR1 is KGHDR and CDR2 is SFDVKD. V was trimmed by 5 bases and J by 7 bases, leaving 5 bases between them. The CDR3 is CATSGMNEQFF. The CDR3 DNA follows: TGTGCCACCAGTGGAATGAATGAGCAGTTCTTC.

This clonotype was detected many times. This chain joins TRBV5-1 and TRBJ2-5, with 7 bases lining up with TRBD1. The CDR3 loop spans 14 amino acids. Germline trimming cut 5 bases from V and 5 bases from J; bases unmatched to any gene: 9. The germline gives CDR1 SGHRS, CDR2 YFSETQ. The CDR3 reads CASSFGDRVETQYF. The CDR3 coding sequence is TGCGCCAGCAGTTTCGGCGACAGGGTGGAGACCCAGTACTTC.

This clonotype was seen repeatedly, ten times or more. CDR3: CASSYSKTSGDETQYF. The DNA of the CDR3 is TGTGCCAGCAGTTACTCGAAAACTAGCGGGGACGAGACCCAGTACTTC. The chain links TRBV6-2 or TRBV6-3 to TRBJ2-5, with 10 nucleotides matching TRBD2. Trimming removed 0 bases from V and 5 bases from J; junction bases left unmatched: 6. This CDR3 contains 16 residues. The germline V gene encodes CDR1 MNHEY and CDR2 SVGEGT.

This clonotype was detected ten times or more. This chain connects TRBV25-1 to TRBJ2-1; D remains unclear. The CDR3 length is 11 residues. Deletions cut 7 bases from V and 9 bases from J, with 10 bases between. The germline V gene has CDR1 MGHDK and CDR2 SYGVNS. CDR3 loop: CASTLVGEQFF. DNA of the CDR3: TGTGCCAGCACCCTAGTGGGTGAGCAGTTCTTC.

This clonotype has a count of ten or more. This chain uses TRBV14 with TRBJ2-3, with D hard to call. Trimming removed 1 base from V and 1 base from J, with 9 bases in between. Germline V CDR1 and CDR2: SGHDN, FVKESK. The CDR3 is 15 residues long. CDR3 protein: CASSQGRRGTDTQYF. CDR3 bases: TGTGCCAGCAGCCAAGGGAGACGAGGCACAGATACGCAGTATTTT.

The table lists this clonotype with a few counts. CDR3 bases: TGCGCCAGCAGCCAGGAACGGGAGTTAAGCAATGAGCAGTTCTTC. This codes for CASSQERELSNEQFF. The chain uses TRBV4-3 and TRBJ2-1; TRBD2 might be the D (6 bases). V lost 3 bases to trimming and J lost 6 bases, with 15 bases between them. Germline-derived CDR1 and CDR2 are LGHNA and YSLEER. The CDR3 runs to 15 residues.

This clonotype was picked up many times. The V call is TRBV20-1, the J call TRBJ2-3; D ambiguous. V was clipped by 6 bases and J by 1 base, with 14 bases between them. This CDR3 contains 14 residues. Germline loops: CDR1 DFQATT, CDR2 SNEGSKA (reference sequence). The CDR3, as DNA: TGCAGTGCAGTGGGCGGACGAGGCACAGATACGCAGTATTTT. Residues: CSAVGGRGTDTQYF.

This clonotype appeared many times. The chain combines TRBV18 with TRBJ1-5, with 7 bases identical to TRBD1. The junction had 3 bases not matched to a gene; V was cut back by 3 bases and J by 1 base. Per the germline V gene, CDR1 is KGHSH and CDR2 is LQKENI. This CDR3 has 15 amino acids. This chain's CDR3 is CASSPETGSNQPQHF. The CDR3 DNA reads as TGTGCCAGCTCACCGGAGACAGGGAGCAATCAGCCCCAGCATTTT.

This clonotype was recorded many times. The chain is built from TRBV6-1 and TRBJ2-1; maybe TRBD1 (6 bases). Germline V gives CDR1 MNHNS, CDR2 SASEGT. The CDR3 has 21 residues. V was trimmed by 2 bases and J by 1 base, leaving 27 bases between them. This CDR3 reads CASSEWGTGWGYIRSYNEQFF. In nucleotides, the CDR3 is TGTGCCAGCAGTGAATGGGGAACAGGGTGGGGGTATATTCGGTCCTACAATGAGCAGTTCTTC.

Sample share makes this clonotype large (0.1 to 1%). The chain carries TRBV24-1 and TRBJ2-1; the D is unclear. Trimming took off 3 bases at V and 3 bases at J, with 5 bases between the two ends. The CDR3 extends over 13 amino acids. Germline V gene lookup returns CDR1 KGHDR and CDR2 SFDVKD. The CDR3 DNA is TGTGCCACCAGTGATCGTCTCTACAATGAGCAGTTCTTC. Translating gives CATSDRLYNEQFF.

In its sample, this clonotype was seen many times. This chain uses TRBV9 with TRBJ2-1, with 11 nucleotides matching TRBD2. V shed 0 bases and J 7 bases; nucleotides not matched to a gene: 3. Germline loops: CDR1 SGDLS, CDR2 YYNGEE. The CDR3 extends over 15 amino acids. Written as DNA, the CDR3 is TGTGCCAGCAGCGTAGGAACTAGCGGGGGAAATGAGCAGTTCTTC. Translating gives CASSVGTSGGNEQFF.

This clonotype was detected ten times or more. This chain links TRBV27 with TRBJ1-1; 7 nucleotides match TRBD1. Losses at the gene ends were 5 bases for V and 3 bases for J; bases not matched to a gene: 12. The CDR3 sequence is 16 residues long. Germline CDR1 is MNHEY and CDR2 is SMNVEV (reference sequence). CDR3 in amino acids: CASSDRTGEPHTEAFF. In DNA, the CDR3 is TGTGCCAGCAGTGACCGGACAGGCGAGCCCCACACTGAAGCTTTCTTT.

The gene calls are TRBV5-4 and TRBJ1-2, with D hard to call. V lost 7 bases and J 7 bases, leaving 11 bases between the germline ends. The CDR3 is made up of 11 amino acids. Germline CDR1 SGHNT, CDR2 YYREEE (reference sequence). This CDR3 is CASGPGLGYTF. For the CDR3, the DNA is TGTGCCAGCGGCCCTGGGCTTGGCTACACCTTC.

The table lists this clonotype with many counts. The V call is TRBV6-5, the J call TRBJ2-7; D might be TRBD1 (6 bases). Trimming removed 6 bases at V and 3 bases at J, with 15 bases between. Germline lookup yields CDR1 MNHEY and CDR2 SVGAGI. The length of the CDR3 is 14 residues. CDR3 protein: CASRRHRENYEQYV. CDR3 coding DNA: TGTGCCAGCAGGCGACACAGGGAAAACTACGAGCAGTACGTC.

This clonotype was detected many times. This chain links TRBV11-1 with TRBJ1-2, with TRBD1 matching over 8 bases. The germline V gene has CDR1 SGHAT and CDR2 FQDESV (reference sequence). With 4 bases clipped from V and 4 bases from J, the junction kept 5 bases outside the gene matches. The CDR3 sequence is 14 residues long. The DNA for the CDR3 is TGTGCCAGCAGCTCGGACAGGGCTCCCTATGGCTACACCTTC. This gives the protein CASSSDRAPYGYTF.

This clonotype was detected ten times or more. This chain joins TRBV20-1 and TRBJ1-1; D is uncertain. The CDR3 extends over 13 amino acids. Deletions cut 3 bases from V and 1 base from J, with 9 bases between. CDR1 and CDR2 (germline): DFQATT, SNEGSKA (reference sequence). The CDR3 loop reads CSASGRTNTEAFF. DNA for the CDR3: TGCAGTGCTAGTGGCAGGACGAACACTGAAGCTTTCTTT.

This clonotype has at least ten counts. The rearrangement uses TRBV2 and TRBJ2-7, with no clear D. The germline V gene encodes CDR1 SNHLY and CDR2 FYNNEI. The CDR3 is 14 residues long. Trimming shortened V by 8 bases and J by 6 bases, and 20 bases separated the two germline ends. CDR3 in DNA: TGTGCCAGCTCGCTAGTCCGTTCGGTTACCGAGCAGTACGTC. It codes for CASSLVRSVTEQYV.

This clonotype was seen repeatedly, ten times or more. V is TRBV29-1 and J is TRBJ1-1, with D perhaps matching TRBD1 (5 bases). Trimming cost V 5 bases and J 4 bases, with 8 bases left between them. This CDR3 contains 11 residues. The germline gives CDR1 SQVTM, CDR2 ANQGSEA. The CDR3 DNA reads as TGCAGCGTTCGGGGGGGCACTGAAGCTTTCTTT. Translated, it gives CSVRGGTEAFF.

This clonotype has a count of ten or more. This sequence joins TRBV7-9 and TRBJ2-1; D remains ambiguous. Germline CDR1 reads SEHNR; CDR2 reads FQNEAQ (reference sequence). Trimming removed 2 bases from V and 2 bases from J, with 7 bases in between. This CDR3 has 14 amino acids. The CDR3 loop reads CASSLSSTYNEQFF. In nucleotides, the CDR3 is TGTGCCAGCAGCTTAAGCTCAACCTACAATGAGCAGTTCTTC.

In its sample, this clonotype was seen many times. DNA for the CDR3: TGTGCCAGCAGCTTAACGACAGGCCCCAATCAGCCCCAGCATTTT. Protein product: CASSLTTGPNQPQHF. V and J are TRBV7-2 and TRBJ1-5, with a possible D match to TRBD1 (6 bases). In germline, CDR1 is SGHTA, CDR2 FQGNSA. The germline V and J ends were trimmed by 2 bases and 3 bases, with 11 bases remaining between them. This CDR3 spans 15 amino acids.

This clonotype was observed at least ten times. The chain has TRBV6-2 or TRBV6-3 and TRBJ1-4; D is ambiguous. The germline V gene has CDR1 MNHEY and CDR2 SVGEGT. The CDR3 runs to 14 residues. Trimming cost V 2 bases and J 8 bases, with 12 bases left between them. CDR3 nucleotides: TGTGCCAGCAGTTACGGCAGACCCAAGGAAAAACTGTTTTTT. Translation gives CASSYGRPKEKLFF.

This clonotype counts as large (0.1 to 1%). CDR3 sequence: CASSLWDTGPLETQYF. The CDR3 nucleotides are TGTGCCAGCAGCTTATGGGATACTGGCCCCCTAGAGACCCAGTACTTC. The rearrangement joins TRBV7-2 to TRBJ2-5; D uncertain. Trimming took off 2 bases at V and 4 bases at J, with 17 bases between the two ends. The CDR3 extends over 16 amino acids. CDR1 SGHTA and CDR2 FQGNSA come from the germline V gene.